Following are 5 T cell receptor beta chains from one sample sequenced in a study of identical twins. One entry per CDR3 protein, called by TCRdb with MiXCR from the 5' RACE reads. The sample holds under 800,000 distinct CDR3 sequences, about 20% seen once. This sample was also put to use in a study of T cells expressing NK-cell markers.

The sample consisted of PBMCs. These receptors all come from a woman under 30 in good health.

V gene TRBV10-1 combines with J gene TRBJ1-6; the D is unclear. V lost 0 bases and J 11 bases, leaving 8 bases between the germline ends. This CDR3 contains 13 residues. CDR1 and CDR2 (germline): WNHNN, SYGVQD (reference sequence). The CDR3 sequence is CASSESPRAPLHF. CDR3 DNA sequence: TGCGCCAGCAGTGAGTCGCCACGGGCACCCCTCCACTTT.

The V call is TRBV6-1, the J call TRBJ2-1; unclear D gene. V was trimmed by 6 bases and J by 4 bases, leaving 10 bases between them. The CDR3 contains 13 residues. The germline V gene has CDR1 MNHNS and CDR2 SASEGT. The CDR3 loop is CASSHPYYNEQFF. The CDR3 nucleotides read TGTGCCAGCAGCCACCCCTATTACAATGAGCAGTTCTTC.

This clonotype was counted between two and nine times. V and J are TRBV5-1 and TRBJ1-2; TRBD1 might be the D (5 bases). The CDR3 has 12 residues. Germline lookup yields CDR1 SGHRS and CDR2 YFSETQ. V was pared by 9 bases and J by 1 base, with 10 bases between. For the CDR3, the DNA is TGCGCCACCCGGGGGGATAACTATGGCTACACCTTC. Translating gives CATRGDNYGYTF.

The rearrangement links TRBV20-1 to TRBJ2-1; TRBD2 matches at 15 bases. The CDR3 contains 15 residues. Germline CDR1 DFQATT, CDR2 SNEGSKA (reference sequence). Unmatched junction bases numbered 6, after V lost 4 bases and J lost 8 bases. The CDR3 spells CSAIGLAGGLDEQFF. The DNA for the CDR3 is TGCAGTGCTATCGGACTAGCGGGGGGGCTGGATGAGCAGTTCTTC.

This clonotype was seen more than once but under ten times. The chain is built from TRBV20-1 and TRBJ2-7; TRBD2 matches 10 bases. The V segment lost 6 bases and the J segment 0 bases; nucleotides outside the gene matches: 5. This CDR3 spans 14 amino acids. Germline lookup yields CDR1 DFQATT and CDR2 SNEGSKA (reference sequence). The CDR3: CSAMSSGSSYEQYF. The CDR3 DNA reads TGCAGTGCCATGTCTAGCGGGAGCTCCTACGAGCAGTACTTC.